This T cell receptor beta chain was captured in a study of cytomegalovirus exposure and HLA in healthy donors. At the level of the study: Earlier, roughly 180 million T cells were analyzed, and some 120 million unique TCR beta sequences were found among them.

In the case of this clone: Its antigen is unknown.

PCR used 60 Vbeta primers and 13 Jbeta primers. The assay was immunoSEQ multiplex PCR, and TCRdb's table has in-frame clones only and misses some. The table includes some 110,000 clones, 9.5% to 13% detected once. V shed 0 bases, J shed 2 bases, and the junction held 4 bases outside the gene matches. This CDR3 comprises 16 residues. The germline V gene has CDR1 SGDLS and CDR2 YYNGEE. Study-wide findings and caveats: Later on, an analysis found that several of the most significant clusters appeared to be linked to common viral pathogens, which included parvovirus B19. HLA restriction was apparent for most CMV-associated TCR beta chains in a later analysis.

The chain recombines TRBV9 with TRBJ2-3, with TRBD2 identical over 9 bases. The clonotype comes from a man in his forties in good health and CMV-seropositive. The specimen sequenced was PBMCs. The CDR3 DNA follows: TGTGCCAGCAGCGTAGAAGGCGGGAGGGCCACAGATACGCAGTATTTT. Its protein is CASSVEGGRATDTQYF.